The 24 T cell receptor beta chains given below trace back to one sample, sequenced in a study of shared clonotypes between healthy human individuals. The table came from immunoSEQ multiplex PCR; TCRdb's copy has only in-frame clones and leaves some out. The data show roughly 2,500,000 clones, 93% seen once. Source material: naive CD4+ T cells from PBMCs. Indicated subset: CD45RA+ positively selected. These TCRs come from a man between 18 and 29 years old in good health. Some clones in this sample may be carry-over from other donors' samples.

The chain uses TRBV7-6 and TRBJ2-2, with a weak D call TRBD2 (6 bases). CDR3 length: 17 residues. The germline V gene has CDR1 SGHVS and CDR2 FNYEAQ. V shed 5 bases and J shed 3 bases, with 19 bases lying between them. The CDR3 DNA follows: TGTGCCAGCAGCCCTGCGGGGTGGGGACGGGACACCGGGGAGCTGTTTTTT. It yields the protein CASSPAGWGRDTGELFF.

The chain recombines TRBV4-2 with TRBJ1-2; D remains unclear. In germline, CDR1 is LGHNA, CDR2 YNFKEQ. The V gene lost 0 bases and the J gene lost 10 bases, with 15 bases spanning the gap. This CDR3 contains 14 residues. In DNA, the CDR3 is TGTGCCAGCAGCCAAGAAATATTCGGCAGCTCCTACACCTTC. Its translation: CASSQEIFGSSYTF.

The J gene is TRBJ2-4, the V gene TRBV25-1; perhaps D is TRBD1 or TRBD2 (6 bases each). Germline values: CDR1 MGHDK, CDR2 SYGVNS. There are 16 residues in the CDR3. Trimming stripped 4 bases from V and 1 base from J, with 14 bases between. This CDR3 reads CASSGHGGDAKNIQYF. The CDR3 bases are TGTGCCAGCAGTGGACACGGGGGCGATGCCAAAAACATTCAGTACTTC. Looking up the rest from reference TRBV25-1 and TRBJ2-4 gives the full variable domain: EADIYQTPRYLVIGTGKKITLECSQTMGHDKMYWYQQDPGMELHLIHYSYGVNSTEKGDLSSESTVSRIRTEHFPLTLESARPSHTSQYLCASSGHGGDAKNIQYFGAGTRLSVL.

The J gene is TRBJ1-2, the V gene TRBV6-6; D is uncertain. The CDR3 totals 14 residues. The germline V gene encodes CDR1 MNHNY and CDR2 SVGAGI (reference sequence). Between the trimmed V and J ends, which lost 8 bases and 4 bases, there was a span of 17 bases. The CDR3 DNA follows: TGTGCCAGCCGGATCGCCCCGGCTTTCTATGGCTACACCTTC. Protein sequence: CASRIAPAFYGYTF.

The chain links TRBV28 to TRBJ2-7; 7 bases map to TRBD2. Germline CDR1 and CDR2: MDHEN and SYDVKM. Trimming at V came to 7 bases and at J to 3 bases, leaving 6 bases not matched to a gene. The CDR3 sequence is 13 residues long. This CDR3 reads CASTSGNFYEQYF. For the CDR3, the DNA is TGTGCCAGCACGAGCGGGAACTTCTACGAGCAGTACTTC.

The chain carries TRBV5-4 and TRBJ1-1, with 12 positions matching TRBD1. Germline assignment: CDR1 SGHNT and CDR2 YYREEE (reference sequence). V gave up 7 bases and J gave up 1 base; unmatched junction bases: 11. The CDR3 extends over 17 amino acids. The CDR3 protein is CASRVGTGGFSNTEAFF. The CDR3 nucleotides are TGTGCCAGCCGCGTCGGGACAGGGGGCTTCTCGAACACTGAAGCTTTCTTT. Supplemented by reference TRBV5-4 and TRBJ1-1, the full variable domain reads ETGVTQSPTHLIKTRGQQVTLRCSSQSGHNTVSWYQQALGQGPQFIFQYYREEENGRGNFPPRFSGLQFPNYSSELNVNALELDDSALYLCASRVGTGGFSNTEAFFGQGTRLTVV.

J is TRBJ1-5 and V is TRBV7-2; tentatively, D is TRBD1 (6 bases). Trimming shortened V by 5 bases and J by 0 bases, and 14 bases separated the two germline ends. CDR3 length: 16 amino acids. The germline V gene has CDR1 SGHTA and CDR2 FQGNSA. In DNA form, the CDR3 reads TGTGCCAGCAGCGCCGACAGGAGTTATAGCAATCAGCCCCAGCATTTT. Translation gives CASSADRSYSNQPQHF.

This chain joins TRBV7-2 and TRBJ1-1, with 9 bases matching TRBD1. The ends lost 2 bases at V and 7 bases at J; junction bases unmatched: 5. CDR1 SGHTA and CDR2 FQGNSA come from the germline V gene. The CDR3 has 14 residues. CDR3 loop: CASSLQGQGDEAFF. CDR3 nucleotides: TGTGCCAGCAGCTTACAGGGACAGGGAGATGAAGCTTTCTTT.

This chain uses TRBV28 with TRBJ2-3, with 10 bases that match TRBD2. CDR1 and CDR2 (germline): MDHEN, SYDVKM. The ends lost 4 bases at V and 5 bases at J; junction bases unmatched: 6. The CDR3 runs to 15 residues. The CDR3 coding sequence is TGTGCCAGCAGTTCACTAGCGGGAAACGGAGATACGCAGTATTTT. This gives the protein CASSSLAGNGDTQYF. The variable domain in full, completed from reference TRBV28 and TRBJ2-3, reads DVKVTQSSRYLVKRTGEKVFLECVQDMDHENMFWYRQDPGLGLRLIYFSYDVKMKEKGDIPEGYSVSREKKERFSLILESASTNQTSMYLCASSSLAGNGDTQYFGPGTRLTVL.

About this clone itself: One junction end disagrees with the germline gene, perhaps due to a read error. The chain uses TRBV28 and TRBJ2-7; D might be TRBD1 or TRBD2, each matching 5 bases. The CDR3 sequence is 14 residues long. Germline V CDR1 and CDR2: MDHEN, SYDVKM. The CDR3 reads CASRTGTPTYGQYF. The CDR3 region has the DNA TGTGCCAGCAGAACCGGGACGCCTACCTACGGGCAGTACTTC.

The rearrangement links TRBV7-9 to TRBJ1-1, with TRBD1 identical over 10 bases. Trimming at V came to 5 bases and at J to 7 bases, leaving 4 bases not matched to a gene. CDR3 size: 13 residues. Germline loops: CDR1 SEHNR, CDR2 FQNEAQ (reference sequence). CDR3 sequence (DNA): TGTGCCAGCAGCCTAGGACAGGGGGTTGAAGCTTTCTTT. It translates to CASSLGQGVEAFF.

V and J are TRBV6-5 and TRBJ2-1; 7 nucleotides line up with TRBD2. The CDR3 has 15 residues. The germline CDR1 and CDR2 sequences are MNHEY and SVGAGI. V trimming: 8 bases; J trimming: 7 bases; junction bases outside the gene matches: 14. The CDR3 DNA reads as TGTGCCAGCTTACCGGGACTGGGGCGGGAGAATGAGCAGTTCTTC. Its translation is CASLPGLGRENEQFF.

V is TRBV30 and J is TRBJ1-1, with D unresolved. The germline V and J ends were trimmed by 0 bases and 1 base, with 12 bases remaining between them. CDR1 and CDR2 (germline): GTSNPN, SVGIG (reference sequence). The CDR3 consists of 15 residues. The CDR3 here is CAWSVLSGENTEAFF. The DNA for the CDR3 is TGTGCCTGGAGTGTATTATCAGGAGAGAACACTGAAGCTTTCTTT.

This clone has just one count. CDR3 sequence: CASGLGGADTQYF. As DNA, the CDR3 is TGTGCCAGTGGGCTAGGGGGGGCAGATACGCAGTATTTT. The chain carries TRBV19 and TRBJ2-3; TRBD2 is a possible D gene (7 bases). The V gene lost 8 bases and the J gene lost 4 bases, with 13 bases spanning the gap. In germline, CDR1 is LNHDA, CDR2 SQIVND (reference sequence). This CDR3 is built from 13 residues.

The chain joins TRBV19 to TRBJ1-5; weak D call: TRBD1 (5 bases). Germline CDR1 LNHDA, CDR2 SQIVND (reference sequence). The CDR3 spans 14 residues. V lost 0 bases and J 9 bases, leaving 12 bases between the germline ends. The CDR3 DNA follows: TGTGCCAGTAGTATAGACTTGACAGTACCGCCCCAGCATTTT. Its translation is CASSIDLTVPPQHF.

For the CDR3, the DNA is TGTGCCAGCAGCTTAAACCCGGGGACTCAGCAGTACTTC. Translated, it gives CASSLNPGTQQYF. V usage is TRBV7-3 and J usage is TRBJ2-7; D may be TRBD2 (6 bases). CDR1 is SGHTA, CDR2 FQGTGA, per germline. The length of the CDR3 is 13 residues. Trimming took off 1 base at V and 8 bases at J, with 12 bases between the two ends.

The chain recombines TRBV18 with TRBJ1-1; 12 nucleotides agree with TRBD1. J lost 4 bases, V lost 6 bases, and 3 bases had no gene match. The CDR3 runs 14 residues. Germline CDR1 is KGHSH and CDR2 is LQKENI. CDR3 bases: TGTGCCAGCTCGGGACAGGGGGCAGTCACTGAAGCTTTCTTT. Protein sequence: CASSGQGAVTEAFF.

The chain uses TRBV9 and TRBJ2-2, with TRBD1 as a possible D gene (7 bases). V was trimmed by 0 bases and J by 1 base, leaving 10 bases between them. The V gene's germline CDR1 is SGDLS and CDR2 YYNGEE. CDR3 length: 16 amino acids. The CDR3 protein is CASSVGGTVNTGELFF. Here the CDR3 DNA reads TGTGCCAGCAGCGTAGGCGGGACAGTGAACACCGGGGAGCTGTTTTTT.

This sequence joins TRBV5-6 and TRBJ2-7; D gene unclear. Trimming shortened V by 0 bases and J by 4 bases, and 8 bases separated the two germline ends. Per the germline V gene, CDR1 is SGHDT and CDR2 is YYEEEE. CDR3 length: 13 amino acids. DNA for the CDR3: TGTGCCAGCAGCTTGGTACAGAATTACGAGCAGTACTTC. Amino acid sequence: CASSLVQNYEQYF.

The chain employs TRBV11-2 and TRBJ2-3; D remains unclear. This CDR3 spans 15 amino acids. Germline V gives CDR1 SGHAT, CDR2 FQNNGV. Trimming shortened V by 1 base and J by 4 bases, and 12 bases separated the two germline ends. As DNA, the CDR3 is TGTGCCAGCAGCTTAGGATCAAGCGTGGCAGATACGCAGTATTTT. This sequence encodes CASSLGSSVADTQYF.

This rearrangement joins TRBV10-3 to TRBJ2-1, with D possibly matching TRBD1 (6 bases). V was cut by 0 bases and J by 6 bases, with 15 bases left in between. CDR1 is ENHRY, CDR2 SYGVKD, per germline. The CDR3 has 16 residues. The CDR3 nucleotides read TGTGCCATCAGTGAGTCGAGCAGGGGTGTGCGCAATGAGCAGTTCTTC. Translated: CAISESSRGVRNEQFF.

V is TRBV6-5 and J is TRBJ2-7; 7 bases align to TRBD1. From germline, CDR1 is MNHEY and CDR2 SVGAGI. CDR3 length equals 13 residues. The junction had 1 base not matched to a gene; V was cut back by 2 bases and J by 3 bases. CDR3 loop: CASSYGDSYEQYF. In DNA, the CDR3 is TGTGCCAGCAGTTACGGGGACAGCTACGAGCAGTACTTC.

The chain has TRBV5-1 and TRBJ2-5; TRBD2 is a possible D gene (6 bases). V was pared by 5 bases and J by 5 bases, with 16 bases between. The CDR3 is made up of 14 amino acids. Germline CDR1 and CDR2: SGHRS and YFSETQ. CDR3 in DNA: TGCGCCAGCAGACGGGAGACGGTTTCGGAGACCCAGTACTTC. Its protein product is CASRRETVSETQYF.

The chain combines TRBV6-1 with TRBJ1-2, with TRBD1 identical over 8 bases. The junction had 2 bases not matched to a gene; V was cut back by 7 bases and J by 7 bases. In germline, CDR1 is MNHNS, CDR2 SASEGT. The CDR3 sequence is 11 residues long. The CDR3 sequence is CASTQGAGYTF. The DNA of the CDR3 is TGTGCCAGCACCCAGGGGGCTGGCTACACCTTC.